A selection of T cell receptor beta chains follows, all from one sample in a study of early T cells in non-severe SARS-CoV-2 infection. TCRdb passed the 5' RACE reads through MiXCR, listing each CDR3 protein once. This repertoire shows more than 25,000 distinct CDR3 sequences, roughly 4.6% found once; its top ten account for approximately 6%. The specimen was whole blood, collected at baseline. These receptors all come from an adult who was a healthcare worker with PCR-confirmed SARS-CoV-2 infection or an uninfected control (not recorded which). Both conserved end residues are part of each CDR3.

>TRBV9
CASRRDSHEQFF
>TRBV7-2
CASSRPTTSYEQYF
>TRBV5-6
CASSYGSPLWSYTF
>TRBV11-3
CASSLDGAGFSSYEQYF
>TRBV12-3/TRBV12-4
CASSPVAAETQYF
>TRBV7-2
CASSLGANPYNEQFF
>TRBV7-3
CASSSRPRETQYF
>TRBV29-1
CSGTSGRHEQFF
>TRBV28
CASSLADRSSYNEQFF
>TRBV5-1
CASSFEGYYGYTF
>TRBV6-6
CASSYTESGNTIYF
>TRBV7-2
CASSFTGYNQPQHF
>TRBV10-3
CAISAGLGENTGELFF
>TRBV12-3/TRBV12-4
CASSERGLFNEQFF
>TRBV4-3
CASSPSFGTTNEQFF
>TRBV13
CASSHKQDYEQYF
>TRBV12-3/TRBV12-4
CASSWRGGSSAAFF
>TRBV6-4
CASSDGRTVPHGYTF
>TRBV25-1
CASRPGEGRAFF
>TRBV7-9
CASSSSGREGNEQFF
>TRBV10-3
CAISSSGSTDTQYF
>TRBV9
CASSVVHAPGNAGELFF
>TRBV7-8
CASSSAGSYNEQFF
>TRBV27
CASSLSTGEYGYTF